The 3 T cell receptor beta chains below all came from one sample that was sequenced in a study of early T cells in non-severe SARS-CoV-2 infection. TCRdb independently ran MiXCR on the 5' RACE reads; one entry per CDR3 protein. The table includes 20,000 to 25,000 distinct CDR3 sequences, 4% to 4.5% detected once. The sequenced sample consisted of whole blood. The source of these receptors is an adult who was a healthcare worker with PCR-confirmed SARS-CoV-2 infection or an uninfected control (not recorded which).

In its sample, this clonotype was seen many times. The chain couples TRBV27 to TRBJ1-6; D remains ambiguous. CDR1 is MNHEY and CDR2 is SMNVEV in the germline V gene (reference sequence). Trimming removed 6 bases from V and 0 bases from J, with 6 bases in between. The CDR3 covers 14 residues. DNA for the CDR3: TGTGCCAGCAGACTGGGCTCCTATAATTCACCCCTCCACTTT. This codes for CASRLGSYNSPLHF.

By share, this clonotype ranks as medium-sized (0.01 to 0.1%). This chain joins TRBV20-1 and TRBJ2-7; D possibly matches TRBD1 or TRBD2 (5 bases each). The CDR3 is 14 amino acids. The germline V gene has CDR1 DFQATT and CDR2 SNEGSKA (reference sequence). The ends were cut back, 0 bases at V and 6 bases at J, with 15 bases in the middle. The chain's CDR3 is CSAREGRLVGEQYF. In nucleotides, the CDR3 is TGCAGTGCTAGAGAGGGACGCCTGGTCGGCGAGCAGTACTTC.

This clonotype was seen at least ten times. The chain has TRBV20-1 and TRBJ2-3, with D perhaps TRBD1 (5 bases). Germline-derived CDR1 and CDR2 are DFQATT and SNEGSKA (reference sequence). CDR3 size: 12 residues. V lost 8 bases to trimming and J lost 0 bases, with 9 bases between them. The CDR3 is CSQGVSTDTQYF. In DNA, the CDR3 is TGCAGTCAAGGGGTCAGCACAGATACGCAGTATTTT.